This T cell receptor beta chain derives from a study of pediatric ulcerative colitis. Whole-study context: Disease was pancolitis in 7 or 8 and left-sided in two, histology-confirmed.

Study-level points and caveats: Repertoires came from total lymphocyte DNA, not specific subsets. Acute severe colitis showed lower rectal diversity from clonal expansions. Two patients' blood samples yielded substantially fewer templates.

Germline V lookup: CDR1 SNHLY, CDR2 FYNNEI. Trimming cost V 6 bases and J 2 bases; bases outside gene matches: 1. The CDR3 is made up of 14 amino acids. The data were produced by immunoSEQ multiplex PCR, yet TCRdb's version contains in-frame clones alone and is incomplete. Among 55,000 to 80,000 clones listed, 70% to 85% were seen once. A word on this clone: The antigen remains undetermined.

The J gene is TRBJ2-1, the V gene TRBV2; 10 bases map to TRBD1. The TCR comes from a boy aged 5-17 years with moderate ulcerative colitis. The sample taken for sequencing was blood. CDR3 sequence reads: CASSGQGAYNEQFF. CDR3 DNA sequence: TGTGCCAGCAGCGGACAGGGGGCCTACAATGAGCAGTTCTTC.